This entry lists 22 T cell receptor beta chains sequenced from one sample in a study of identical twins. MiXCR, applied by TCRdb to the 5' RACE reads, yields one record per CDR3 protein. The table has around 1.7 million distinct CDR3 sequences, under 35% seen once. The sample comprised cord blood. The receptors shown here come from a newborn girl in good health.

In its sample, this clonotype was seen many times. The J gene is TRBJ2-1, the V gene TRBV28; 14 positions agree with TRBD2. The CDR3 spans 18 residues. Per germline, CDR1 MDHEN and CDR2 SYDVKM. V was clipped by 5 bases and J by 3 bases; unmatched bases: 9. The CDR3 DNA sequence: TGTGCCAGCAGTCGACTAGCGGGAGGGGTCGACTACTACAATGAGCAGTTCTTC. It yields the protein CASSRLAGGVDYYNEQFF.

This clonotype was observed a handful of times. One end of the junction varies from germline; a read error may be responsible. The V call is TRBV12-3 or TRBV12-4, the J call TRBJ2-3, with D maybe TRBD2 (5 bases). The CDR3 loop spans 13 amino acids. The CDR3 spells CASSFEGTDAQYF. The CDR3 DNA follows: TGTGCCAGCAGTTTTGAGGGCACAGATGCGCAGTATTTT.

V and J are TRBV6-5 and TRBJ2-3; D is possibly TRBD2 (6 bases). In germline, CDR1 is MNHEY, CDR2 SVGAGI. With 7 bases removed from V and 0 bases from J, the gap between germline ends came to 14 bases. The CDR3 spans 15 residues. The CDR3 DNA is TGTGCCAGCATGCGGGACGTCGCTAGCACAGATACGCAGTATTTT. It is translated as CASMRDVASTDTQYF.

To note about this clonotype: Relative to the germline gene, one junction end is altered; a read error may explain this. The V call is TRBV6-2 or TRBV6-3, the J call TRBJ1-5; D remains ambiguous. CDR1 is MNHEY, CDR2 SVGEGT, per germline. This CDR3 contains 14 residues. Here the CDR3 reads CASAWAQSNQPRHF. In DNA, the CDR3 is TGTGCCAGCGCGTGGGCACAGAGCAATCAGCCCCGGCATTTT.

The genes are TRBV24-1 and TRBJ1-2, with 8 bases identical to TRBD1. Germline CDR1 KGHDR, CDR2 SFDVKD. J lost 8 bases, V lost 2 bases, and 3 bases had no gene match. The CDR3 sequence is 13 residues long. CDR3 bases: TGTGCCACCAGTGATTCGACAGGGGAGGGCTACACCTTC. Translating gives CATSDSTGEGYTF.

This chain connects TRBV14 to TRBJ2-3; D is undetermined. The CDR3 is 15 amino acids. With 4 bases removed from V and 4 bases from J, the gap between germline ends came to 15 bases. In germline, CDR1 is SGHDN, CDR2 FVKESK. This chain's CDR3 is CASSPDTDPPDTQYF. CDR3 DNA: TGTGCCAGCAGCCCCGATACAGATCCTCCAGATACGCAGTATTTT.

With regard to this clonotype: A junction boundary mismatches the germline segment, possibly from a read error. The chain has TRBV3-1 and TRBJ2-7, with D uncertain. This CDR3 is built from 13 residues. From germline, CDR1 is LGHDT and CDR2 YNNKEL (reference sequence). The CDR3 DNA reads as TGTGCCATCAGCCATGGGTCCTCATACGAGCAGTACTTC. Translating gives CAISHGSSYEQYF.

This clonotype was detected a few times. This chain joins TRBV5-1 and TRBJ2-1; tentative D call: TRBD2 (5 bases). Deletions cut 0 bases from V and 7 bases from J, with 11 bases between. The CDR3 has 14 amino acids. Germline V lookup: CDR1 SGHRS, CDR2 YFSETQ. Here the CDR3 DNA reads TGCGCCAGCAGCTTGGTTAGTAGAGGGAATGAGCAGTTCTTC. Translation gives CASSLVSRGNEQFF.

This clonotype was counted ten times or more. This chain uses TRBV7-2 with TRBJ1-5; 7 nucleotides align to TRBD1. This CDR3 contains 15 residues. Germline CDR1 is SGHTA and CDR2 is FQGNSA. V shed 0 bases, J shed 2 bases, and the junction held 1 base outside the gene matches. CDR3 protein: CASSLAGGGNQPQHF. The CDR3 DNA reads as TGTGCCAGCAGCTTAGCAGGGGGCGGCAATCAGCCCCAGCATTTT.

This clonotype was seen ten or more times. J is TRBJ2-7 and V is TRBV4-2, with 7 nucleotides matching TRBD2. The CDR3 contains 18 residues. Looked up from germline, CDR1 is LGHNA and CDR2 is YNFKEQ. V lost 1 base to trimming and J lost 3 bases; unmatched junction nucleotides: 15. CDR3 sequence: CASSQVFVPGLSSYEQYF. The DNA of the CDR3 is TGTGCCAGCAGCCAAGTTTTTGTTCCGGGACTATCGAGCTACGAGCAGTACTTC.

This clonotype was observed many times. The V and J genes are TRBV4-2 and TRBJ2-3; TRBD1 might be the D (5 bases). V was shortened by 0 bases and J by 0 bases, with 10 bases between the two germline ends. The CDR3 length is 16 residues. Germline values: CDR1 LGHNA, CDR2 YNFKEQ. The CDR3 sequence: CASSQDQGGSTDTQYF. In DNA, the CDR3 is TGTGCCAGCAGCCAAGATCAGGGTGGAAGCACAGATACGCAGTATTTT.

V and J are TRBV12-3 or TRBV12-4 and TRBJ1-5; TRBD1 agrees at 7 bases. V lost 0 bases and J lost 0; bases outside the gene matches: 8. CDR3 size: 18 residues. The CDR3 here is CASSLARDSLYSNQPQHF. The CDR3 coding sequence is TGTGCCAGCAGTTTAGCGAGGGACAGCCTTTATAGCAATCAGCCCCAGCATTTT.

The CDR3 here is CASSSARFDHEQYF. The CDR3 DNA follows: TGTGCCAGCAGCTCGGCCCGGTTCGACCACGAGCAGTACTTC. This sequence joins TRBV2 and TRBJ2-4; D remains ambiguous. The J call may be incorrect, as the DNA end agrees better with TRBJ2-7. CDR3 length equals 14 residues. Per germline, CDR1 SNHLY and CDR2 FYNNEI.

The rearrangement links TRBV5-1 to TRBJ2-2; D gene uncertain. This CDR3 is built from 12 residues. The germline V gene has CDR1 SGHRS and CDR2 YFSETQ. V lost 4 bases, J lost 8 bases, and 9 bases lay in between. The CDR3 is CASSRMGGELFF. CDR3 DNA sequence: TGCGCCAGCAGCCGAATGGGAGGGGAGCTGTTTTTT.

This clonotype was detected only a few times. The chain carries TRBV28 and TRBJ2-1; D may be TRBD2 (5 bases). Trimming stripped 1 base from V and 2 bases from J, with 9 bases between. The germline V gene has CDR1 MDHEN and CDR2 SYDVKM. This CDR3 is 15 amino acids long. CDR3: CASSLFSGTYNEQFF. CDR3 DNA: TGTGCCAGCAGTTTATTCAGCGGAACCTACAATGAGCAGTTCTTC.

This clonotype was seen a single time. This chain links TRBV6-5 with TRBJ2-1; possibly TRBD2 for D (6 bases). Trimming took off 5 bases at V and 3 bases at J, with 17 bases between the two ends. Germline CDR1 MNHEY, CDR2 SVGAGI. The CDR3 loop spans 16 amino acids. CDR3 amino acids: CASSHLSSVHYNEQFF. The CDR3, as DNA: TGTGCCAGCAGTCACCTCTCTAGCGTACACTACAATGAGCAGTTCTTC.

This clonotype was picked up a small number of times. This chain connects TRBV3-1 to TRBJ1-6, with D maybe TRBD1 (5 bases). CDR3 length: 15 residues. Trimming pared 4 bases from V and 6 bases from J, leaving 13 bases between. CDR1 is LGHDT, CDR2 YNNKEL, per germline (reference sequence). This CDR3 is CASSLMGGPNSPLHF. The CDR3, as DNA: TGTGCCAGCAGCCTCATGGGGGGACCTAATTCACCCCTCCACTTT.

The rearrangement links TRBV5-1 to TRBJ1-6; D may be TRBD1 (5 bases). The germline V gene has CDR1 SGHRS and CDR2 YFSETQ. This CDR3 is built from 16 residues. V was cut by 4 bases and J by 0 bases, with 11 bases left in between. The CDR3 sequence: CASSPSGPSYNSPLHF. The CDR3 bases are TGCGCCAGCAGCCCCTCAGGGCCCTCCTATAATTCACCCCTCCACTTT.

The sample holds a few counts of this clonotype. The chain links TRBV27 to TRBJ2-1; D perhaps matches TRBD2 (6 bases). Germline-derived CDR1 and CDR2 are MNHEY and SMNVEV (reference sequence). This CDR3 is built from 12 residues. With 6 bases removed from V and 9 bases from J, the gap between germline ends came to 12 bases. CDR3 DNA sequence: TGTGCCAGCAGGGCGGGATGGGGTGAGCAGTTCTTC. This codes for CASRAGWGEQFF.

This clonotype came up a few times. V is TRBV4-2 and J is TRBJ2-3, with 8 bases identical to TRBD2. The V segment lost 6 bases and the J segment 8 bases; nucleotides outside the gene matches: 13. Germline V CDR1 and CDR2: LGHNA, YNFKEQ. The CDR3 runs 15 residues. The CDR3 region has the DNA TGTGCCAGCAGTCCAGGCCGGACTAGCAATGGTACGCAGTATTTT. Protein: CASSPGRTSNGTQYF.

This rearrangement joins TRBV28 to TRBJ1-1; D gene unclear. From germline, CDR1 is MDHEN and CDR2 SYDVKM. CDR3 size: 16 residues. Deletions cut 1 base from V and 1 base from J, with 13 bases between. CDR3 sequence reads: CASSLYHRRQNTEAFF. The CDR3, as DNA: TGTGCCAGCAGTTTATATCATCGACGACAGAACACTGAAGCTTTCTTT.

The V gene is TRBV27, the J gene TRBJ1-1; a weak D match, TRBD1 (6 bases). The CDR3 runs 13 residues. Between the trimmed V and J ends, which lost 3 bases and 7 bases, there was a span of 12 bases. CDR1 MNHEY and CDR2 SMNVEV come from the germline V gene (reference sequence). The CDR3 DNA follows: TGTGCCAGCAGTTTTGGGGGCGACAGTGAAGCTTTCTTT. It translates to CASSFGGDSEAFF.